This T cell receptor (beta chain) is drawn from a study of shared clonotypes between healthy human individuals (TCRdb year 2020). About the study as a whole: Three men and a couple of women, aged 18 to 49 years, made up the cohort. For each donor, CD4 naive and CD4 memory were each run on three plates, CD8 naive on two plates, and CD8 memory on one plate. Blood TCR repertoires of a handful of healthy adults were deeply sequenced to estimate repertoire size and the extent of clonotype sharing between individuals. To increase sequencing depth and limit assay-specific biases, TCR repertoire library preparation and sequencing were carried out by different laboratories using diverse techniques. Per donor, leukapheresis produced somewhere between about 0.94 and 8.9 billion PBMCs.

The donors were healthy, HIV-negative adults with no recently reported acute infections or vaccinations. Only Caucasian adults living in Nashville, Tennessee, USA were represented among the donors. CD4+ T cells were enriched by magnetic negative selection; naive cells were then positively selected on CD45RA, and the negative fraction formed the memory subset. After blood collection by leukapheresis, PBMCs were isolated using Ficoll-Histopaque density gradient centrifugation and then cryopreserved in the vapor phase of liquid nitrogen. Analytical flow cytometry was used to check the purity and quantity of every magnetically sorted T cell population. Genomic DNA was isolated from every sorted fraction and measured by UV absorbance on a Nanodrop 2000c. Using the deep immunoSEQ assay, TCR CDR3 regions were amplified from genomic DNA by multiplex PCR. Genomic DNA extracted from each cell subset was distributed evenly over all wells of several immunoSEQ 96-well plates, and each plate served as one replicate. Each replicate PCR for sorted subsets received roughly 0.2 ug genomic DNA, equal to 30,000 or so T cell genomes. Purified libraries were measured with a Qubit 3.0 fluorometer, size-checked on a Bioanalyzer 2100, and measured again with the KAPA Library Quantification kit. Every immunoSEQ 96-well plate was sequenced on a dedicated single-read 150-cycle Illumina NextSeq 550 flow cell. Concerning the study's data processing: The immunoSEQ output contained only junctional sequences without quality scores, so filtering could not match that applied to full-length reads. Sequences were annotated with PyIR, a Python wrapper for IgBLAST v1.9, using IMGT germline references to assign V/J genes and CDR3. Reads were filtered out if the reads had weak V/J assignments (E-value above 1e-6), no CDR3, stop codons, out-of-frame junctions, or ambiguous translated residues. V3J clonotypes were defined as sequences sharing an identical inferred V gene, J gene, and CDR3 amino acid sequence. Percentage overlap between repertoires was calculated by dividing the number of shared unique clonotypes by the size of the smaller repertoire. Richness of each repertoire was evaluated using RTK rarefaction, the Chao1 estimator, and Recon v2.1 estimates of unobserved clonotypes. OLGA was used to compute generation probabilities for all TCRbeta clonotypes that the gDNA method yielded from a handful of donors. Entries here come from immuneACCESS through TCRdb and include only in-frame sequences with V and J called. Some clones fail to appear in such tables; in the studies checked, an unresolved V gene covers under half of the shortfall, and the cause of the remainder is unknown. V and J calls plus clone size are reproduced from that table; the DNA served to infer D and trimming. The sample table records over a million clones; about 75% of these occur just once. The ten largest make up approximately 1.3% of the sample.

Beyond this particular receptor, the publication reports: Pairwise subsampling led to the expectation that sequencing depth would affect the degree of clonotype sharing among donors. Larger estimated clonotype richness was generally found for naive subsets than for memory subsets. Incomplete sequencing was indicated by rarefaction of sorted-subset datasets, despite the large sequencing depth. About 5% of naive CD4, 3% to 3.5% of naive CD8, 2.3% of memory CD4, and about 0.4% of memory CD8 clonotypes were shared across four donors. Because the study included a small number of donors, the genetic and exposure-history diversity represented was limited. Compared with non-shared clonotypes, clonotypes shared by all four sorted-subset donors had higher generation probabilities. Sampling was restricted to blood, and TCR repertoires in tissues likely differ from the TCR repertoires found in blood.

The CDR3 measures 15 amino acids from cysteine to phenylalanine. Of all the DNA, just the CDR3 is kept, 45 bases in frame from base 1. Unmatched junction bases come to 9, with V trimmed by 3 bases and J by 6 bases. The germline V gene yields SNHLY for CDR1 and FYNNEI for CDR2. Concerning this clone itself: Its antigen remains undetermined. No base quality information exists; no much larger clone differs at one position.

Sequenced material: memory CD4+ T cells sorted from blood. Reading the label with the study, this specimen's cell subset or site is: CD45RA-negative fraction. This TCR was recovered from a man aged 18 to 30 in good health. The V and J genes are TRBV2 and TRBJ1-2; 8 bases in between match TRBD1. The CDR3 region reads CASSERTGSSNGYTF. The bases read TGTGCCAGCAGTGAGCGGACAGGGAGTTCCAATGGCTACACCTTC.